The 19 T cell receptor beta chains listed next were all sequenced from one sample in a study of beta chain features in type 1 diabetes. Findings and limits, study-wide: In every one of the four CD4+ subsets, TCRB CDR3s were moderately but significantly shorter in Type 1 diabetes patients.

Isolated RNA was reverse transcribed in full, so expressed TCRB transcripts were sequenced. Assay used: immunoSEQ multiplex PCR; TCRdb lists only in-frame clones, some missing. The sample has 95,000 to 150,000 clones, 15% to 20% seen once. Antigens of these TCRs are unknown. The sample was central memory CD4+ T cells from blood. Source of these receptors: a man aged 18-30 years with type 1 diabetes.

There are many counts of this clone. V and J are TRBV4-1 and TRBJ2-1, with D maybe TRBD1 (5 bases). The V end lost 6 bases, the J end lost 5 bases, and 17 bases lay between the germline ends. CDR1 is MGHRA, CDR2 YSYEKL, per germline. This CDR3 contains 15 residues. The CDR3: CASSRPLQGHNEQFF. The CDR3 coding sequence is TGCGCCAGCAGTCGTCCGCTTCAGGGCCACAATGAGCAGTTCTTC.

This clone showed up just a few times. The chain employs TRBV30 and TRBJ1-1, with D unclear. The CDR3 consists of 14 residues. V was trimmed by 2 bases and J by 4 bases, leaving 14 bases between them. Germline-derived CDR1 and CDR2 are GTSNPN and SVGIG (reference sequence). CDR3 in DNA: TGTGCCTGGAGTAAAGGGTCTCATGTCACTGAAGCTTTCTTT. This codes for CAWSKGSHVTEAFF.

The rearrangement uses TRBV7-3 and TRBJ2-7; the match to TRBD1 covers 8 bases. Germline V gene lookup returns CDR1 SGHTA and CDR2 FQGTGA. The CDR3 loop spans 15 amino acids. V dropped 0 bases and J dropped 2; count of bases not matched to a gene: 3. This CDR3 reads CASSLTGQGTYEQYF. The CDR3 region has the DNA TGTGCCAGCAGCTTAACTGGACAGGGTACCTACGAGCAGTACTTC.

The chain couples TRBV6-6 to TRBJ1-2; D gene ambiguous. Trimming removed 7 bases from V and 4 bases from J, with 7 bases in between. The CDR3 contains 11 residues. Germline V gene lookup returns CDR1 MNHNY and CDR2 SVGAGI (reference sequence). The CDR3 DNA sequence: TGTGCCAGCATGGCCAGCTATGGCTACACCTTC. This codes for CASMASYGYTF.

The chain carries TRBV5-1 and TRBJ2-3; D is ambiguous. The CDR3 consists of 15 residues. The germline gives CDR1 SGHRS, CDR2 YFSETQ. V lost 1 base and J lost 1, with 10 bases in between. CDR3 protein: CASSLHSDRTDTQYF. The CDR3 nucleotides read TGCGCCAGCAGCTTGCATTCCGACCGCACAGATACGCAGTATTTT.

V usage is TRBV4-2 and J usage is TRBJ2-1; D uncertain. The length of the CDR3 is 12 residues. The V and J ends lost 5 bases and 3 bases respectively, with 5 bases between them. The germline V gene has CDR1 LGHNA and CDR2 YNFKEQ. In DNA form, the CDR3 reads TGTGCCAGCAGCTACGACTACAATGAGCAGTTCTTC. This codes for CASSYDYNEQFF.

This clone has more than one count but fewer than ten. The chain has TRBV28 and TRBJ1-2; no clear D. The CDR3 extends over 16 amino acids. The V gene's germline CDR1 is MDHEN and CDR2 SYDVKM. The V end was cut by 7 bases, the J end by 4 bases, with 22 bases between. CDR3 DNA: TGTGCCAGCACCCAGGATACACTCCCGCCCATCTATGGCTACACCTTC. Translated: CASTQDTLPPIYGYTF.

This clone has a handful of counts. The V and J genes are TRBV27 and TRBJ2-1, with 10 bases lining up with TRBD2. The CDR3 sequence is 14 residues long. Germline CDR1 is MNHEY and CDR2 is SMNVEV (reference sequence). J gave up 9 bases and V 4 bases, and 6 bases lay outside the gene matches. CDR3 in amino acids: CASSSSSGSTEQFF. The DNA for the CDR3 is TGTGCCAGCAGTTCCTCTAGCGGGAGTACTGAGCAGTTCTTC.

The chain uses TRBV5-1 and TRBJ2-7, with D possibly matching TRBD2 (5 bases). The CDR3 runs to 13 residues. Trimming took off 4 bases at V and 5 bases at J, with 13 bases between the two ends. The germline CDR1 and CDR2 sequences are SGHRS and YFSETQ. The CDR3 loop is CASSVLVSDEQYF. The CDR3 DNA sequence: TGCGCCAGCAGCGTACTAGTAAGCGACGAGCAGTACTTC.

This chain joins TRBV28 and TRBJ2-1, with 9 positions matching TRBD2. After removal of 4 bases from V and 6 bases from J, the junction contained 4 bases not matched to a gene. Looked up from germline, CDR1 is MDHEN and CDR2 is SYDVKM. The CDR3 is 14 residues long. For the CDR3, the DNA is TGTGCCAGCAGTTCAGCGGGAGGAGTCAATGAGCAGTTCTTC. Protein sequence: CASSSAGGVNEQFF.

This clone has more than one count but fewer than ten. The rearrangement uses TRBV7-2 and TRBJ2-3; TRBD2 matches at 7 bases. The CDR3 consists of 13 residues. V was clipped by 8 bases and J by 3 bases; unmatched bases: 5. The V gene's germline CDR1 is SGHTA and CDR2 FQGNSA. CDR3 sequence: CASGQAGTDTQYF. The CDR3 coding sequence is TGTGCCAGCGGCCAAGCGGGAACAGATACGCAGTATTTT. The entire variable domain, with the rest obtained from reference TRBV7-2 and TRBJ2-3, is as follows: GAGVSQSPSNKVTEKGKDVELRCDPISGHTALYWYRQSLGQGLEFLIYFQGNSAPDKSGLPSDRFSAERTGGSVSTLTIQRTQQEDSAVYLCASGQAGTDTQYFGPGTRLTVL.

V usage is TRBV19 and J usage is TRBJ2-1; 7 nucleotides line up with TRBD2. J lost 4 bases, V lost 3 bases, and 6 bases had no gene match. There are 15 residues in the CDR3. The germline V gene has CDR1 LNHDA and CDR2 SQIVND (reference sequence). This CDR3 is CASSMFLAEYNEQFF. The CDR3 DNA sequence: TGTGCCAGTAGTATGTTCCTAGCGGAATACAATGAGCAGTTCTTC.

About this clone: The sample holds other DNA sequences that translate to the same CDR3. The chain carries TRBV30 and TRBJ1-5; the D gene is possibly TRBD1 (5 bases). The length of the CDR3 is 13 residues. The V gene's germline CDR1 is GTSNPN and CDR2 SVGIG (reference sequence). V lost 2 bases, J lost 7 bases, and 12 bases lay in between. This CDR3 reads CAWSIRGDQPQHF. CDR3 coding DNA: TGTGCCTGGAGTATAAGGGGAGACCAGCCCCAGCATTTT.

This clone has just a few counts. The chain has TRBV7-2 and TRBJ2-3; 12 bases align to TRBD1. CDR1 is SGHTA, CDR2 FQGNSA, per germline. The trim removed 0 bases at V and 6 bases at J, leaving 1 base unmatched. The CDR3 loop spans 15 amino acids. Here the CDR3 reads CASSLAGQGADTQYF. The DNA for the CDR3 is TGTGCCAGCAGCTTAGCGGGACAGGGGGCGGATACGCAGTATTTT.

This clone was seen a few times. The V and J genes are TRBV28 and TRBJ2-2; D call uncertain. The CDR3 is 15 amino acids. Germline V lookup: CDR1 MDHEN, CDR2 SYDVKM. V lost 2 bases and J lost 5, with 12 bases in between. The CDR3 DNA reads TGTGCCAGCAGTTTAGCTGGGGAAGGTACCGGGGAGCTGTTTTTT. Its translation: CASSLAGEGTGELFF.

The J gene is TRBJ2-1, the V gene TRBV11-2; TRBD2 aligns across 8 bases. The germline V gene encodes CDR1 SGHAT and CDR2 FQNNGV. The CDR3 loop spans 17 amino acids. The V gene end was trimmed by 5 bases and the J gene end by 3 bases; junction bases not matched to a gene: 12. The CDR3 DNA reads as TGTGCCAGCAGCGCCGCCGGTAGCGGGACATTCTACAATGAGCAGTTCTTC. Protein product: CASSAAGSGTFYNEQFF.

The rearrangement links TRBV7-2 to TRBJ2-5, with D perhaps TRBD1 or TRBD2 (5 bases each). Trimming shortened V by 2 bases and J by 5 bases, and 18 bases separated the two germline ends. Germline loops: CDR1 SGHTA, CDR2 FQGNSA. There are 16 residues in the CDR3. In DNA form, the CDR3 reads TGTGCCAGCAGCTTAACCCCCCCAGGGAGTGGGGAGACCCAGTACTTC. This translates into CASSLTPPGSGETQYF.

V gene TRBV5-4 combines with J gene TRBJ1-1; D is undetermined. The V end lost 0 bases, the J end lost 1 base, and 7 bases lay between the germline ends. Germline assignment: CDR1 SGHNT and CDR2 YYREEE (reference sequence). The CDR3 covers 14 residues. The CDR3 region is CASSLDSGNTEAFF. In DNA, the CDR3 is TGTGCCAGCAGCTTGGACTCGGGGAACACTGAAGCTTTCTTT.

This clone occurred a few times. The junction and the germline gene differ at one end; a read error may be behind it. CDR3 sequence reads: CASSRGRGAGIF. DNA of the CDR3: TGTGCCAGCAGCCGCGGGAGGGGCGCGGGGATCTTC. The rearrangement links TRBV6-5 to TRBJ2-7, with 9 nucleotides matching TRBD2. The CDR3 loop spans 12 amino acids. Germline loops: CDR1 MNHEY, CDR2 SVGAGI.